This T cell receptor beta chain was profiled in a study of T cells after yellow fever vaccination. Universal primer sites and UMIs were introduced during 5'RACE template-switching synthesis of TCR cDNA. Each CDR3 protein gets one entry after TCRdb re-called the 5' RACE reads with MiXCR. This sample carries some 250,000 distinct CDR3 sequences, 6.9% of them seen once, and the ten largest clones take about 0.85%. Ten or more counts support this clonotype. CDR3 length equals 14 residues. V lost 0 bases and J 3 bases, leaving 5 bases between the germline ends. The germline gives CDR1 SGHTA, CDR2 FQGNSA. The gene calls are TRBV7-2 and TRBJ2-2; unclear D gene. This TCR was sampled from a man younger than 45 who received the YFV17D yellow fever vaccine. The material sequenced was CD4+ T cells sorted from PBMCs, taken 15 days after the yellow fever booster vaccination. The CDR3: CASSLARHTGELFF. The DNA for the CDR3 is TGTGCCAGCAGCTTAGCGCGGCACACCGGGGAGCTGTTTTTT. Full variable domain (rest looked up from reference TRBV7-2 and TRBJ2-2): GAGVSQSPSNKVTEKGKDVELRCDPISGHTALYWYRQSLGQGLEFLIYFQGNSAPDKSGLPSDRFSAERTGGSVSTLTIQRTQQEDSAVYLCASSLARHTGELFFGEGSRLTVL.